Each of the 18 T cell receptor beta chains below was sequenced from the same sample in a study of cytomegalovirus exposure and HLA in healthy donors listed by TCRdb under 2017. Library preparation employed the immunoSEQ multiplex PCR assay. In its TCRdb copy, this immuneACCESS table keeps in-frame sequences only and misses some clones. Where compared with another copy, unresolved V genes explain less than half of these, and the others have no known cause. In all, the sample holds 130,000 to 150,000 clones, and about four fifths of those were seen once. The ten largest clones add up to almost 1.5% of the sample. The specimen was PBMCs. The receptors derive from a woman younger than 45 in good health and CMV-seronegative.

This chain uses TRBV2 with TRBJ2-7; a weak D match, TRBD1 (6 bases). V dropped 2 bases and J dropped 3 bases, with 11 bases sitting between them. The CDR3 length is 14 residues. CDR1 and CDR2 from the germline V gene are SNHLY and FYNNEI. CDR3 region: CASSEQGILYEQYF. The CDR3 DNA reads as TGTGCCAGCAGTGAACAGGGGATCCTCTACGAGCAGTACTTC.

This clone has a single count. This chain connects TRBV4-1 to TRBJ1-1; 7 nucleotides match TRBD1. Germline values: CDR1 MGHRA, CDR2 YSYEKL. Trimming removed 4 bases from V and 1 base from J; junction bases left unmatched: 12. The CDR3 covers 17 residues. CDR3 residues: CASSPQTTGTANTEAFF. CDR3 in DNA: TGCGCCAGCAGCCCCCAAACGACCGGGACAGCGAACACTGAAGCTTTCTTT.

Remarks on this clone: One base away lies a much larger clone, so this may be a sequencing read error. The chain couples TRBV4-3 to TRBJ2-3, with 8 nucleotides matching TRBD2. This CDR3 region has 14 residues. Germline V gives CDR1 LGHNA, CDR2 YSLEER. CDR3: CASGQVSGADTQYF. The CDR3 coding sequence is TGCGCCAGCGGCCAAGTTAGCGGGGCAGATACGCAGTATTTT.

V is TRBV7-3 and J is TRBJ2-2, with 15 bases that match TRBD2. With V trimmed by 5 bases and J by 0 bases, 7 bases remained unmatched. The CDR3 length is 19 residues. Germline V gives CDR1 SGHTA, CDR2 FQGTGA. The CDR3 spells CASSPRTSGGDTNTGELFF. The CDR3 nucleotides are TGTGCCAGCAGCCCCCGGACTAGCGGGGGGGATACGAACACCGGGGAGCTGTTTTTT.

The V call is TRBV4-1, the J call TRBJ2-5; unclear D gene. Trimming left V 2 bases short and J 5 bases short, with 15 bases between. The CDR3 loop spans 15 amino acids. The germline V gene has CDR1 MGHRA and CDR2 YSYEKL. The CDR3 here is CASSQPPGIRETQYF. In DNA form, the CDR3 reads TGCGCCAGCAGCCAACCGCCGGGTATTCGGGAGACCCAGTACTTC.

The chain joins TRBV18 to TRBJ2-6, with no clear D. CDR1 is KGHSH and CDR2 is LQKENI in the germline V gene. The CDR3 sequence is 15 residues long. V lost 5 bases and J 0 bases, leaving 8 bases between the germline ends. The CDR3 spells CASSGPSSGANVLTF. The CDR3 DNA reads as TGTGCCAGCTCAGGCCCGTCCTCTGGGGCCAACGTCCTGACTTTC.

The V and J genes are TRBV5-1 and TRBJ2-7; unclear D gene. CDR3 length equals 14 residues. From germline, CDR1 is SGHRS and CDR2 YFSETQ. Trimming shortened V by 4 bases and J by 2 bases, and 13 bases separated the two germline ends. The CDR3 loop is CASSHSGSTYEQYF. The CDR3 coding sequence is TGCGCCAGCAGCCACTCAGGATCTACCTACGAGCAGTACTTC. The whole variable domain, remainder taken from reference TRBV5-1 and TRBJ2-7, is KAGVTQTPRYLIKTRGQQVTLSCSPISGHRSVSWYQQTPGQGLQFLFEYFSETQRNKGNFPGRFSGRQFSNSRSEMNVSTLELGDSALYLCASSHSGSTYEQYFGPGTRLTVT.

The chain couples TRBV28 to TRBJ1-2, with D tentatively TRBD1 (5 bases). Trimming removed 8 bases at V and 7 bases at J, with 20 bases between. The CDR3 is 14 residues long. The V gene's germline CDR1 is MDHEN and CDR2 SYDVKM. Written as DNA, the CDR3 is TGTGCCAGCGGGAAAAACACCAGGGTCTCTGGCTACACCTTC. This encodes CASGKNTRVSGYTF.

The chain joins TRBV2 to TRBJ1-5; the D is unclear. Germline CDR1 is SNHLY and CDR2 is FYNNEI. Trimming took off 4 bases at V and 4 bases at J, with 8 bases between the two ends. CDR3 size: 13 residues. The CDR3 region is CASSVGVNQPQHF. The CDR3 region has the DNA TGTGCCAGCAGTGTCGGGGTAAATCAGCCCCAGCATTTT.

This rearrangement joins TRBV27 to TRBJ2-1; unclear D gene. Germline lookup yields CDR1 MNHEY and CDR2 SMNVEV (reference sequence). Trimming left V 0 bases short and J 2 bases short, with 5 bases between. The CDR3 spans 14 residues. CDR3 amino acids: CASSLSTPYNEQFF. The DNA for the CDR3 is TGTGCCAGCAGTTTATCCACACCCTACAATGAGCAGTTCTTC.

The chain links TRBV19 to TRBJ2-7; no firm D call. Germline values: CDR1 LNHDA, CDR2 SQIVND (reference sequence). The V end lost 4 bases, the J end lost 5 bases, and 15 bases lay between the germline ends. CDR3 size: 14 residues. DNA of the CDR3: TGTGCCAGTAGTAAAACTTCGAACCTTGACGAGCAGTACTTC. Translated, it gives CASSKTSNLDEQYF.

The chain employs TRBV2 and TRBJ1-2; D is perhaps TRBD1 (6 bases). V was shortened by 7 bases and J by 3 bases, with 12 bases between the two germline ends. The germline V gene encodes CDR1 SNHLY and CDR2 FYNNEI. The length of the CDR3 is 13 residues. In nucleotides, the CDR3 is TGTGCCAGCAAGCAGGGGACGGACTATGGCTACACCTTC. This gives the protein CASKQGTDYGYTF.

The rearrangement joins TRBV10-2 to TRBJ2-2; weak D call: TRBD2 (5 bases). CDR3 size: 15 residues. Germline V gene data show CDR1 as WSHSY and CDR2 as SAAADI. Trimming removed 6 bases at V and 0 bases at J, with 11 bases between. In nucleotides, the CDR3 is TGCGCCAGCAGAAACACTAGACCGAACACCGGGGAGCTGTTTTTT. Protein: CASRNTRPNTGELFF.

This clone was recorded a few times. The CDR3 reads CASSLPRGGYGYTF. The CDR3 DNA reads as TGTGCCAGTAGTTTACCGCGGGGCGGCTATGGCTACACCTTC. The gene calls are TRBV19 and TRBJ1-2; a possible D gene is TRBD1 (5 bases). From germline, CDR1 is LNHDA and CDR2 SQIVND (reference sequence). The V end was cut by 5 bases, the J end by 4 bases, with 14 bases between. This CDR3 contains 14 residues.

The V call is TRBV5-4, the J call TRBJ1-6, with no clear D. The CDR3 runs 14 residues. V dropped 5 bases and J dropped 8 bases, with 14 bases sitting between them. The V gene's germline CDR1 is SGHNT and CDR2 YYREEE (reference sequence). The CDR3 spells CASRRRGVDSPLHF. CDR3 sequence (DNA): TGTGCCAGCAGACGACGAGGAGTCGATTCACCCCTCCACTTT.

This rearrangement joins TRBV7-8 to TRBJ1-5; 8 positions match TRBD1. CDR3 length: 15 residues. Trimming at V came to 5 bases and at J to 4 bases, leaving 7 bases not matched to a gene. Germline loops: CDR1 SGHVS, CDR2 FQNEAQ. CDR3 sequence (DNA): TGTGCCAGCAGCCGAGACAGGGGTAAGAATCAGCCCCAGCATTTT. Amino acid sequence: CASSRDRGKNQPQHF.

In its sample, this clone was seen once. DNA for the CDR3: TGTGCCAGCGGCCCCTATTCACCCCTCCACTTT. It yields the protein CASGPYSPLHF. The V call is TRBV6-6, the J call TRBJ1-6; D remains ambiguous. Per the germline V gene, CDR1 is MNHNY and CDR2 is SVGAGI (reference sequence). CDR3 length equals 11 residues. V gave up 8 bases and J gave up 8 bases, with 7 bases separating them.

This clone was counted only a few times. The V and J genes are TRBV19 and TRBJ2-3, with 11 bases aligning to TRBD2. This CDR3 is 14 amino acids long. The germline gives CDR1 LNHDA, CDR2 SQIVND (reference sequence). Unmatched junction bases numbered 1, after V lost 4 bases and J lost 4 bases. The CDR3: CASSTSGGPDTQYF. The CDR3 DNA reads as TGTGCCAGTAGTACTAGCGGGGGGCCAGATACGCAGTATTTT. The whole variable domain, remainder taken from reference TRBV19 and TRBJ2-3, is DGGITQSPKYLFRKEGQNVTLSCEQNLNHDAMYWYRQDPGQGLRLIYYSQIVNDFQKGDIAEGYSVSREKKESFPLTVTSAQKNPTAFYLCASSTSGGPDTQYFGPGTRLTVL.